The T cell receptor (beta chain) under discussion was sequenced for a study of blood T cells in healthy people across ages. Study results and limitations: Leaving the PBMCs unsorted stopped any conclusive comparison of naive versus antigen-experienced cells.

The use of a sample-barcoded 5' primer and a J-beta primer mix characterized a second PCR of roughly 6 to 12 cycles. TCRdb itself ran the 5' RACE reads through MiXCR, one entry per CDR3 protein. The sample lists 600,000 to 1,000,000 distinct CDR3 sequences, roughly 60% seen once, with approximately 23% in the top ten. Between the trimmed V and J ends, which lost 4 bases and 10 bases, there was a span of 11 bases. The V gene's germline CDR1 is SGHDN and CDR2 FVKESK. CDR3 size: 11 residues. Of note for this clonotype: Its antigen is unknown.

The clonotype comes from a man aged 25 to 45 in good health. The rearrangement links TRBV14 to TRBJ2-7, with D possibly called TRBD1 or TRBD2 (6 bases each). Material: blood. The CDR3 DNA reads TGTGCCAGCAGCCCGGGGGCAACCCAGTACTTC. Amino acid sequence: CASSPGATQYF.